These 18 T cell receptor beta chains were sequenced from one sample in a study of CD8+ T cells in alopecia areata. The treatment was: oral pan-JAK inhibitor, 5-10 mg twice daily. Once RNA had been extracted, it was reverse transcribed into cDNA to act as the sequencing template. Profiling relied on immunoSEQ multiplex PCR, and the TCRdb table lists in-frame clones only, not all of them. Of approximately 65,000 clones in the sample, approximately 44% were seen once. Sequencing was performed on CD8+ T cells sorted from blood, taken at roughly week 36, from a patient treated with tofacitinib. The origin of the receptors is a human donor with alopecia areata.

The chain links TRBV30 to TRBJ1-4; a possible D gene is TRBD1 (5 bases). The V and J ends lost 0 bases and 0 bases respectively, with 11 bases between them. From germline, CDR1 is GTSNPN and CDR2 SVGIG (reference sequence). This CDR3 has 16 amino acids. This CDR3 is CAWSVGRDATNEKLFF. The CDR3 DNA sequence: TGTGCCTGGAGTGTAGGCAGGGACGCAACTAATGAAAAACTGTTTTTT.

The chain links TRBV7-9 to TRBJ1-4, with 11 bases lining up with TRBD1. This CDR3 region has 17 residues. Trimming took 5 bases from V and 6 from J; bases not matched to a gene: 11. The germline CDR1 and CDR2 sequences are SEHNR and FQNEAQ (reference sequence). The CDR3 loop is CASSIHGQGAMDEKLFF. The CDR3 DNA reads as TGTGCCAGCAGCATCCATGGACAGGGGGCGATGGATGAAAAACTGTTTTTT.

The genes are TRBV5-1 and TRBJ2-7; TRBD1 or TRBD2 may be the D gene (5 bases each). This CDR3 contains 13 residues. The V gene lost 4 bases and the J gene lost 3 bases, with 11 bases spanning the gap. The germline V gene has CDR1 SGHRS and CDR2 YFSETQ. The CDR3 sequence: CASSLRGDYEQYF. In nucleotides, the CDR3 is TGCGCCAGCAGCCTTCGAGGGGACTACGAGCAGTACTTC.

There are a few counts of this clone. CDR3: CASSTTGGDEQFF. CDR3 in DNA: TGTGCCAGCAGCACGACAGGCGGGGATGAGCAGTTCTTC. The chain recombines TRBV7-3 with TRBJ2-1; D possibly uses TRBD1 or TRBD2 (6 bases each). CDR1 and CDR2 from the germline V gene are SGHTA and FQGTGA. This CDR3 is built from 13 residues. V dropped 5 bases and J dropped 8 bases, with 13 bases sitting between them.

This chain connects TRBV5-1 to TRBJ2-3, with 10 nucleotides matching TRBD1. The length of the CDR3 is 14 residues. V trimming: 3 bases; J trimming: 6 bases; junction bases outside the gene matches: 4. CDR1 and CDR2 from the germline V gene are SGHRS and YFSETQ. The CDR3 DNA reads as TGCGCCAGCAGCTCGGACAGGGGGGTGGATACGCAGTATTTT. This translates into CASSSDRGVDTQYF.

The chain links TRBV7-9 to TRBJ2-3, with D possibly being TRBD2 (6 bases). Germline values: CDR1 SEHNR, CDR2 FQNEAQ (reference sequence). Trimming cost V 4 bases and J 5 bases, with 16 bases left between them. The CDR3 is 15 residues long. CDR3 DNA: TGTGCCAGCAGCTCGCGGGACCTCCTTGAAGATACGCAGTATTTT. It encodes CASSSRDLLEDTQYF.

The gene calls are TRBV7-2 and TRBJ2-7, with 11 bases matching TRBD2. Looked up from germline, CDR1 is SGHTA and CDR2 is FQGNSA. CDR3 size: 14 residues. Trimming took 5 bases from V and 4 from J; bases not matched to a gene: 4. CDR3 sequence (DNA): TGTGCCAGCAGCCTGACTAGCGGGGAGTACGAGCAGTACTTC. Protein sequence: CASSLTSGEYEQYF.

This clone has more than one count but fewer than ten. The V call is TRBV29-1, the J call TRBJ2-1; D is ambiguous. Trimming took 4 bases from V and 6 from J, leaving 13 bases between them. Germline CDR1 is SQVTM and CDR2 is ANQGSEA. The CDR3 loop spans 13 amino acids. CDR3 sequence: CSVVPVTTNEQFF. CDR3 DNA: TGCAGCGTTGTCCCCGTAACCACCAATGAGCAGTTCTTC.

The sample holds a few counts of this clone. This chain uses TRBV29-1 with TRBJ2-3, with unresolved D. Trimming pared 8 bases from V and 5 bases from J, leaving 8 bases between. This CDR3 has 10 amino acids. Per the germline V gene, CDR1 is SQVTM and CDR2 is ANQGSEA. This chain's CDR3 is CSISLDTQYF. The CDR3 nucleotides are TGCAGCATAAGCTTAGATACGCAGTATTTT.

This clone was observed once. The chain recombines TRBV7-8 with TRBJ2-7; 9 positions agree with TRBD2. V shed 2 bases and J 5 bases; nucleotides not matched to a gene: 7. Germline CDR1 is SGHVS and CDR2 is FQNEAQ. The length of the CDR3 is 15 residues. DNA of the CDR3: TGTGCCAGCAGCTTATCCACGCTAGCGGGAAACGAGCAGTACTTC. It yields the protein CASSLSTLAGNEQYF.

This chain joins TRBV29-1 and TRBJ2-3; weak D call: TRBD2 (5 bases). From germline, CDR1 is SQVTM and CDR2 ANQGSEA. The CDR3 is 16 amino acids. The V gene lost 2 bases and the J gene lost 1 base, with 16 bases spanning the gap. The CDR3 loop reads CSVELPEEVRTDTQYF. Written as DNA, the CDR3 is TGCAGCGTTGAATTGCCCGAGGAGGTCCGCACAGATACGCAGTATTTT.

This clone came up a few times. The chain uses TRBV9 and TRBJ2-1; no reliable D call. The CDR3 extends over 15 amino acids. Trimming stripped 0 bases from V and 4 bases from J, with 11 bases between. The germline V gene has CDR1 SGDLS and CDR2 YYNGEE. For the CDR3, the DNA is TGTGCCAGCAGCGTAGACGGCGACCCTTACAATGAGCAGTTCTTC. Translation gives CASSVDGDPYNEQFF.

J is TRBJ2-7 and V is TRBV15; 9 bases fit TRBD2. The junction had 4 bases not matched to a gene; V was cut back by 6 bases and J by 4 bases. The CDR3 is 13 amino acids. The V gene's germline CDR1 is LNHNV and CDR2 YYDKDF (reference sequence). CDR3 bases: TGTGCCACCAGGCTAGCGGGGTTTTACGAGCAGTACTTC. Its translation: CATRLAGFYEQYF.

This chain links TRBV13 with TRBJ2-3, with D tentatively TRBD2 (5 bases). The CDR3 runs 15 residues. The germline gives CDR1 PRHDT, CDR2 FYEKMQ (reference sequence). V dropped 6 bases and J dropped 2 bases, with 15 bases sitting between them. The CDR3 is CASSQSGQYTDTQYF. The CDR3 nucleotides read TGTGCCAGCAGTCAGAGCGGCCAGTACACAGATACGCAGTATTTT.

Here the CDR3 reads CSVEVQSLYGYTF. The CDR3, as DNA: TGCAGCGTTGAAGTGCAGAGCCTCTATGGCTACACCTTC. The J gene is TRBJ1-2, the V gene TRBV29-1; D is unclear. The CDR3 has 13 residues. V lost 1 base and J 4 bases, leaving 10 bases between the germline ends. Germline-derived CDR1 and CDR2 are SQVTM and ANQGSEA.

The chain has TRBV7-2 and TRBJ1-5; TRBD1 matches 8 bases. Germline V gene data show CDR1 as SGHTA and CDR2 as FQGNSA. V shed 5 bases, J shed 7 bases, and the junction held 7 bases outside the gene matches. This CDR3 has 14 amino acids. CDR3 loop: CASSMRTGTQPQHF. In DNA, the CDR3 is TGTGCCAGCAGCATGAGGACAGGGACCCAGCCCCAGCATTTT.

This clone was observed a handful of times. The rearrangement joins TRBV9 to TRBJ2-5; 11 positions match TRBD2. CDR1 SGDLS and CDR2 YYNGEE come from the germline V gene. The length of the CDR3 is 14 residues. Trimming cost V 2 bases and J 5 bases; bases outside gene matches: 2. In DNA, the CDR3 is TGTGCCAGCAGCGTTAGCGGGAGGGAGGAGACCCAGTACTTC. Amino acid sequence: CASSVSGREETQYF.

This clone was seen only a few times. This chain uses TRBV18 with TRBJ2-1; D remains ambiguous. Per the germline V gene, CDR1 is KGHSH and CDR2 is LQKENI. V was cut by 3 bases and J by 7 bases, with 7 bases left in between. This CDR3 has 12 residues. CDR3 residues: CASSPGGNEQFF. CDR3 nucleotides: TGTGCCAGCTCACCGGGTGGGAATGAGCAGTTCTTC.